This is a list of T cell receptor beta chains from one sample in a study of response to subunit inactivated influenza vaccine. TCRdb independently ran MiXCR on the RT-PCR reads; one entry per CDR3 protein. Among roughly 650,000 distinct CDR3 sequences listed, 15% to 18% were seen once. The material was PBMCs from blood, obtained about 12 days after vaccination. These receptor sequences come from a man in his forties or fifties who received an inactivated influenza vaccine. CDR3s include the opening cysteine and the closing phenylalanine or tryptophan.

CDR3	V
CASSPLAYVGSGETQYF	TRBV7-6
CASKGTRSNTGELFF	TRBV6-1
CSVEYRLAQENEQFF	TRBV29-1
CSAKIPGTGVAKLFF	TRBV20-1
CSVLQVKTEAFF	TRBV29-1
CSPRPGGPEQFF	TRBV20-1
CASSPPSYNEQFF	TRBV7-6
CASSVSGFTDTQYF	TRBV10-2
CASSLFAGVETQYF	TRBV7-2
CASSRTSGRSDEQFF	TRBV14
CAWIYPASGELFF	TRBV30
CASSVAVREYDTQYF	TRBV9
CASRGQGVNSPLHF	TRBV6-1
CASSPQGRAPSEQYF	TRBV3-1
CASSRSEELTEKLFF	TRBV10-1
CSAPREVGEQYF	TRBV20-1
CTSSPHGTTNF	TRBV1
CASSPRVLAPYGYTF	TRBV12-3/TRBV12-4
CASSSVPGQGRRSYEQYF	TRBV7-6
CAISEITGVGEQYF	TRBV10-3
CASTWVGSGASEQYF	TRBV5-5
CASRTSSYEQYF	TRBV30
CASTPGTSGWYTQYF	TRBV12-3/TRBV12-4
CSARDRGTVYNEQFF	TRBV20-1
CASSSGTSGLDEQFF	TRBV7-2
CASSLAAGNQETQYF	TRBV5-1
CASSLAGLSGYEQYF	TRBV7-9
CASSSGMNTGELFF	TRBV6-2/TRBV6-3
CASSQRTGAIMNTEAFF	TRBV5-1
CASRPILLREDITDTQYF	TRBV5-1
CSARSAPAGYEQYF	TRBV20-1
CASRSPGQLYGYTF	TRBV7-2
CASSPAGYSNQPQHF	TRBV7-2
CSAPLEGTEAFF	TRBV20-1
CASKLTGQNIQYF	TRBV27
CASSTAGQGLVGANVLTF	TRBV5-1
CASRYDSSYEQFF	TRBV12-3/TRBV12-4
CASSRGMGGQETQYF	TRBV5-1
CATLPRGRQNTEAFF	TRBV21-1
CATSDRGGTASEQYF	TRBV24-1
CAWSGSVFGEQYF	TRBV30
CASRGGWGPQIYNEQFF	TRBV12-3/TRBV12-4
CSASSGTAYSPLHF	TRBV20-1